Below, 10 T cell receptor beta chains from the same sample are listed, as sequenced in a study of PD-1 blockade in classical Hodgkin lymphoma. Following autologous stem cell transplantation, relapse occurred in every patient, and exposure to brentuximab vedotin varied. Produced via immunoSEQ multiplex PCR; TCRdb's table is partial and in-frame only. Here the sample spans under 30,000 clones, around 64% being singletons. Sequences were derived from peripheral blood mononuclear cells (PBMCs), sampled at baseline. These receptors all come from a human donor with classical Hodgkin lymphoma.

The chain employs TRBV9 and TRBJ2-3; TRBD1 matches at 10 bases. Looked up from germline, CDR1 is SGDLS and CDR2 is YYNGEE. The CDR3 length is 17 residues. V gave up 1 base and J gave up 4 bases; unmatched junction bases: 9. The CDR3 DNA is TGTGCCAGCAGCGTACATGTGGACAGGGGGTCGGCAGATACGCAGTATTTT. It is translated as CASSVHVDRGSADTQYF.

The chain employs TRBV7-2 and TRBJ1-6; no firm D call. The CDR3 spans 15 residues. Trimming took off 5 bases at V and 7 bases at J, with 15 bases between the two ends. Germline V gives CDR1 SGHTA, CDR2 FQGNSA. DNA for the CDR3: TGTGCCAGCAGCCACGCTCGGGTGCTAAATTCACCCCTCCACTTT. It is translated as CASSHARVLNSPLHF.

This clone was seen more than once but under ten times. The chain has TRBV6-1 and TRBJ1-1; D is unclear. Trimming left V 3 bases short and J 0 bases short, with 8 bases between. Germline V gives CDR1 MNHNS, CDR2 SASEGT. The CDR3 loop spans 14 amino acids. The DNA for the CDR3 is TGTGCCAGCAGTGACATCCCGATGAACACTGAAGCTTTCTTT. It yields the protein CASSDIPMNTEAFF.

The V call is TRBV5-6, the J call TRBJ1-4; D is perhaps TRBD1 (5 bases). The V end was cut by 0 bases, the J end by 8 bases, with 14 bases between. The CDR3 spans 15 residues. CDR1 SGHDT and CDR2 YYEEEE come from the germline V gene. CDR3 sequence (DNA): TGTGCCAGCAGCTTGGTTTCAGGGAGCAAGGAAAAACTGTTTTTT. Translated, it gives CASSLVSGSKEKLFF.

The chain joins TRBV28 to TRBJ1-2, with a possible D match to TRBD1 (6 bases). CDR1 is MDHEN and CDR2 is SYDVKM in the germline V gene. V lost 6 bases and J 4 bases, leaving 15 bases between the germline ends. There are 14 residues in the CDR3. The CDR3 DNA sequence: TGTGCCAGCAGAAACCTGGGACAACGCTATGGCTACACCTTC. Amino acid sequence: CASRNLGQRYGYTF.

The chain carries TRBV5-1 and TRBJ1-5; tentatively, D is TRBD1 (6 bases). The germline V and J ends were trimmed by 0 bases and 2 bases, with 12 bases remaining between them. Germline CDR1 reads SGHRS; CDR2 reads YFSETQ. The CDR3 totals 16 residues. The CDR3 DNA follows: TGCGCCAGCAGCTTGGTCGGGGGCAATGGCAATCAGCCCCAGCATTTT. Protein: CASSLVGGNGNQPQHF.

This rearrangement joins TRBV7-2 to TRBJ1-5; tentatively, D is TRBD1 (6 bases). V gave up 0 bases and J gave up 7 bases, with 13 bases separating them. Germline values: CDR1 SGHTA, CDR2 FQGNSA. The CDR3 is made up of 15 amino acids. The CDR3 loop is CASSLATGFRQPQHF. The CDR3 coding sequence is TGTGCCAGCAGCTTAGCCACAGGGTTTAGACAGCCCCAGCATTTT.

The chain is built from TRBV19 and TRBJ1-6, with TRBD1 matching 7 bases. This CDR3 spans 14 amino acids. The J segment lost 8 bases and the V segment lost 5 bases, leaving 6 bases of the junction unmatched. Germline V gene lookup returns CDR1 LNHDA and CDR2 SQIVND (reference sequence). Here the CDR3 DNA reads TGTGCCAGTAGTGTAAGGGACAGCCATTCACCCCTCCACTTT. It is translated as CASSVRDSHSPLHF.

The rearrangement joins TRBV15 to TRBJ1-1; D remains ambiguous. With 1 base removed from V and 0 bases from J, the gap between germline ends came to 6 bases. Germline assignment: CDR1 LNHNV and CDR2 YYDKDF (reference sequence). This CDR3 comprises 14 residues. CDR3 residues: CATSRVTMNTEAFF. The CDR3 region has the DNA TGTGCCACCAGCAGAGTTACAATGAACACTGAAGCTTTCTTT.

The chain couples TRBV7-6 to TRBJ2-5, with 10 bases aligning to TRBD1. Trimming removed 5 bases from V and 10 bases from J; junction bases left unmatched: 10. This CDR3 contains 14 residues. Germline V gene data show CDR1 as SGHVS and CDR2 as FNYEAQ. CDR3 coding DNA: TGTGCCAGCAGCGTACCGGACAGGGGGGTTGACCAGTACTTC. Amino acid sequence: CASSVPDRGVDQYF.